A single sample is the source of the 11 T cell receptor beta chains below, sequenced in a study of blood T cell repertoires in COVID-19. Here immunoSEQ multiplex PCR was the method, and the copy in TCRdb shows in-frame clones only, minus some. The data show 200,000 to 300,000 clones, 84% seen once. Sequenced: peripheral blood. The receptors were sampled from a middle-aged man with acute or convalescent COVID-19.

This clone was seen once. CDR3 nucleotide sequence: TGTGCCAGCAGCACTAGACAGGCCCGGAATGCCTATGGCTACACCTTC. Translating it yields CASSTRQARNAYGYTF. The chain uses TRBV11-3 and TRBJ1-2, with D possibly being TRBD1 (6 bases). V was trimmed by 5 bases and J by 4 bases, leaving 20 bases between them. Germline V lookup: CDR1 SGHNT, CDR2 YENEEA. The CDR3 contains 16 residues.

The chain is built from TRBV3-1 (or the pseudogene TRBV3-2) and TRBJ2-7; 9 bases are a match to TRBD1. Losses at the gene ends were 3 bases for V and 2 bases for J; bases not matched to a gene: 5. The CDR3 loop spans 15 amino acids. CDR1 is LGHDT, CDR2 YNNKEL, per germline (reference sequence). CDR3 in amino acids: CASSQPGQGTYEQYF. Written as DNA, the CDR3 is TGTGCCAGCAGCCAGCCGGGACAGGGCACCTACGAGCAGTACTTC.

The chain couples TRBV19 to TRBJ2-1; 13 nucleotides match TRBD2. This CDR3 spans 18 amino acids. With V trimmed by 3 bases and J by 6 bases, 11 bases remained unmatched. Per the germline V gene, CDR1 is LNHDA and CDR2 is SQIVND (reference sequence). CDR3 DNA sequence: TGTGCCAGTAGTATCCACCCCCGGACTAGCGGGAGCTCCAATGAGCAGTTCTTC. As protein: CASSIHPRTSGSSNEQFF.

This clone has more than one count but fewer than ten. The J gene is TRBJ2-1, the V gene TRBV4-1, with 8 bases fitting TRBD1. The CDR3 is 15 residues long. Germline CDR1 MGHRA, CDR2 YSYEKL. V lost 6 bases, J lost 2 bases, and 6 bases stayed unmatched. CDR3 in DNA: TGCGCCAGCAGTCATGGACAGGGAACCTACAATGAGCAGTTCTTC. Amino acids: CASSHGQGTYNEQFF.

In its sample, this clone was seen a few times. This chain connects TRBV5-1 to TRBJ2-7; 11 bases are shared with TRBD2. V lost 4 bases and J lost 6; bases outside the gene matches: 9. The CDR3 covers 15 residues. The V gene's germline CDR1 is SGHRS and CDR2 YFSETQ. The CDR3 DNA sequence: TGCGCCAGCAGCCCACTAGCGGGAGATCGTGCCGAGCAGTACTTC. Its protein product is CASSPLAGDRAEQYF.

J is TRBJ1-2 and V is TRBV27; unclear D gene. The CDR3 is made up of 15 amino acids. Germline V lookup: CDR1 MNHEY, CDR2 SMNVEV (reference sequence). Trimming took 6 bases from V and 1 from J, leaving 15 bases between them. CDR3 bases: TGTGCCAGCAGCCCTTTGACGGGGAATAACTATGGCTACACCTTC. Translation gives CASSPLTGNNYGYTF.

The V call is TRBV6-5, the J call TRBJ2-7; weak D call: TRBD1 (6 bases). Germline CDR1 reads MNHEY; CDR2 reads SVGAGI. This CDR3 comprises 16 residues. V was pared by 4 bases and J by 2 bases, with 18 bases between. The CDR3 bases are TGTGCCAGCAGTTTAACCTACAGGGCCGGGACCTACGAGCAGTACTTC. It codes for CASSLTYRAGTYEQYF.

The chain is built from TRBV20-1 and TRBJ2-1; TRBD2 matches at 10 bases. After removal of 3 bases from V and 0 bases from J, the junction contained 14 bases not matched to a gene. This CDR3 comprises 19 residues. The germline CDR1 and CDR2 sequences are DFQATT and SNEGSKA (reference sequence). CDR3 sequence (DNA): TGCAGTGCTAGTCCGGGACTAGCGTCCCGTTCGAGCTCCTACAATGAGCAGTTCTTC. Its protein is CSASPGLASRSSSYNEQFF.

The CDR3 sequence: CASGRGGSNEQFF. In DNA, the CDR3 is TGTGCCAGCGGGAGAGGAGGGTCCAATGAGCAGTTCTTC. The V call is TRBV28, the J call TRBJ2-1; a weak D match, TRBD2 (6 bases). Per germline, CDR1 MDHEN and CDR2 SYDVKM. The CDR3 covers 13 residues. V lost 8 bases, J lost 6 bases, and 14 bases lay in between.

The rearrangement links TRBV9 to TRBJ2-7; D may be TRBD2 (7 bases). V lost 4 bases, J lost 7 bases, and 27 bases lay in between. The CDR3 sequence is 17 residues long. CDR1 is SGDLS, CDR2 YYNGEE, per germline. The CDR3 sequence is CASSPHPGGLDTREQYF. The CDR3 coding sequence is TGTGCCAGCAGCCCCCATCCGGGGGGCCTTGATACCCGGGAGCAGTACTTC.

As to this clone: This may come from a read error, since a much larger clone is one base off. This chain connects TRBV7-2 to TRBJ2-5, with a weak D call TRBD2 (6 bases). The CDR3 has 14 amino acids. Between the trimmed V and J ends, which lost 1 base and 1 base, there was a span of 7 bases. Germline V CDR1 and CDR2: SGHTA, FQGNSA. CDR3 in DNA: TGTGCCAGCAGCTTAGTGGGGGGCCAAGAGACCCAGTACTTC. It yields the protein CASSLVGGQETQYF.